The 3 T cell receptor beta chains reported below all come from one sample, sequenced in a study of neurological immune-mediated disorders. Sample time point: longitudinal time-point 2. Each CDR3 protein is one row after TCRdb ran MiXCR on the 5' RACE reads. The table lists about 80,000 distinct CDR3 sequences, about 5% of them singletons, with 7.9% in the top ten. Sequencing was performed on PBMCs. The receptors stem from a woman in her sixties or seventies with multiple sclerosis.

At least ten counts were recorded for this clonotype. The genes are TRBV12-3 or TRBV12-4 and TRBJ1-5; D call uncertain. The length of the CDR3 is 16 residues. V lost 6 bases, J lost 7 bases, and 22 bases lay in between. This chain's CDR3 is CASRSGSSSGRQPQHF. CDR3 nucleotides: TGTGCCAGCAGGTCCGGGAGTTCATCCGGACGACAGCCCCAGCATTTT.

This clonotype came up many times. The gene calls are TRBV5-1 and TRBJ1-3; TRBD1 aligns across 8 bases. J was trimmed by 3 bases and V by 4 bases; bases with no gene match: 3. Germline lookup yields CDR1 SGHRS and CDR2 YFSETQ. The CDR3 totals 14 residues. CDR3 nucleotides: TGCGCCAGCAGCCCGGACAGGGTTGGAAACACCATATATTTT. This gives the protein CASSPDRVGNTIYF.

In its sample, this clonotype was seen many times. The chain joins TRBV11-2 to TRBJ1-1; 9 nucleotides match TRBD1. The CDR3 is 16 residues long. V gave up 5 bases and J gave up 5 bases; unmatched junction bases: 12. Germline V gene data show CDR1 as SGHAT and CDR2 as FQNNGV. The CDR3 bases are TGTGCCAGCAGCCCAGGGGACAGGGTAAGAGGAACTGAAGCTTTCTTT. It codes for CASSPGDRVRGTEAFF.